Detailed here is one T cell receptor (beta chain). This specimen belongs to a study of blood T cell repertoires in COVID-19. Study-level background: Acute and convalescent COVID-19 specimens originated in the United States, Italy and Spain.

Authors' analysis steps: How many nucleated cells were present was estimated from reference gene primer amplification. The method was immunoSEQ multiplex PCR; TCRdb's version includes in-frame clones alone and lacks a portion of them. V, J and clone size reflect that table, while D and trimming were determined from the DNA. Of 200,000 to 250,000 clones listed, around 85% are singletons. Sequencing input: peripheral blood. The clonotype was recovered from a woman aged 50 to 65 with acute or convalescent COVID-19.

The DNA for the CDR3 is TGCAGCGTCAGGGGGGCTCAATCTCGCGGTTACACTGAAGCTTTCTTT. It codes for CSVRGAQSRGYTEAFF. The chain has TRBV29-1 and TRBJ1-1; 7 nucleotides align to TRBD1. The trim removed 6 bases at V and 3 bases at J, leaving 16 bases unmatched. The CDR3 contains 16 residues. Germline V gene lookup returns CDR1 SQVTM and CDR2 ANQGSEA.